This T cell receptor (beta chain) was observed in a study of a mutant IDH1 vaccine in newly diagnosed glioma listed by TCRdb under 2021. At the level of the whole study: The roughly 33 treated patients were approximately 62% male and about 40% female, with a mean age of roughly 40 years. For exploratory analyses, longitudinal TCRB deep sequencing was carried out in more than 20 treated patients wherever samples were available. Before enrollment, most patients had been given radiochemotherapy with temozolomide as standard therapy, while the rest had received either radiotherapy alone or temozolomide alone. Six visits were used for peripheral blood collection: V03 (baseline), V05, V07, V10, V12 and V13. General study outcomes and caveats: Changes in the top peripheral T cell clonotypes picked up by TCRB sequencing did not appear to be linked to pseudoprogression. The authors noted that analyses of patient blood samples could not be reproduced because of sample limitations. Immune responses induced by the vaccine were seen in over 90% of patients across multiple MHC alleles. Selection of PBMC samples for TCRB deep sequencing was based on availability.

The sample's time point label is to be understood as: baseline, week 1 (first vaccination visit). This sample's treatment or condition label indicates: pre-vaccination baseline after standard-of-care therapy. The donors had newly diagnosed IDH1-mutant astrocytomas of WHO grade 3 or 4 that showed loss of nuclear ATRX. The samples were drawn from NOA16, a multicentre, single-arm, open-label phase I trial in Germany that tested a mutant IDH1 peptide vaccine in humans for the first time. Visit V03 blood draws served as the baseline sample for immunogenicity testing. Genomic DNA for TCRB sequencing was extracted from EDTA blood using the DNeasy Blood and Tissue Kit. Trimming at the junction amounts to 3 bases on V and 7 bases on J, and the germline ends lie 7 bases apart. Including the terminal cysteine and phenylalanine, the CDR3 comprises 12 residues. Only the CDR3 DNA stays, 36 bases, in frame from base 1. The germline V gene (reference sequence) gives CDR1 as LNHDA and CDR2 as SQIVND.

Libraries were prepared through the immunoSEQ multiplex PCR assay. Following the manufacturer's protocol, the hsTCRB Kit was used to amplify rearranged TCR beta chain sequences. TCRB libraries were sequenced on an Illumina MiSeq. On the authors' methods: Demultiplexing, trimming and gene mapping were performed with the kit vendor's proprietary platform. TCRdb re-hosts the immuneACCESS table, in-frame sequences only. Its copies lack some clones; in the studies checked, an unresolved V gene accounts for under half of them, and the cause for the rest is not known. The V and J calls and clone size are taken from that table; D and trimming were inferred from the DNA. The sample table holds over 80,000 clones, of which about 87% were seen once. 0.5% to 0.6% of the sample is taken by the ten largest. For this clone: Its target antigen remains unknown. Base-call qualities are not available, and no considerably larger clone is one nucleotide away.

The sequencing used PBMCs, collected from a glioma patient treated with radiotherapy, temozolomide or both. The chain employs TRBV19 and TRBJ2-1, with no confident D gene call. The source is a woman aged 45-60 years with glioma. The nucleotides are TGTGCCAGTAGTATTATAGGGAATGAGCAGTTCTTC. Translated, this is CASSIIGNEQFF.